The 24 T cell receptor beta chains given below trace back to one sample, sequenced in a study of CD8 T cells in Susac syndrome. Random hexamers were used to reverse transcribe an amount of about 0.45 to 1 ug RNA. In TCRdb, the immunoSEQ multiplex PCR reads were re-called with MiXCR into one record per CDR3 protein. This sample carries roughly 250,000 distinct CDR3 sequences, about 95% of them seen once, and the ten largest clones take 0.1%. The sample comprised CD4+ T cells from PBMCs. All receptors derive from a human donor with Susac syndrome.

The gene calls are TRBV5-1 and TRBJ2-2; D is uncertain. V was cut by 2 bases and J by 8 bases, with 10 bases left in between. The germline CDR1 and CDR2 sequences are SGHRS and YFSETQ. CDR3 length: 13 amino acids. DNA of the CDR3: TGCGCCAGCAGCTTAGGAGTATCGGGGGAGCTGTTTTTT. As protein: CASSLGVSGELFF.

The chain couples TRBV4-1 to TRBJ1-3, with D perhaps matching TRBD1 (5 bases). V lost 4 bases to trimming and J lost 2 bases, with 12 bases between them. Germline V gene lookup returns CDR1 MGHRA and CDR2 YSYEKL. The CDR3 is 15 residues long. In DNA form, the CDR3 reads TGCGCCAGCAGCCCCCTGGGACTGACTGGAAACACCATATATTTT. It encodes CASSPLGLTGNTIYF.

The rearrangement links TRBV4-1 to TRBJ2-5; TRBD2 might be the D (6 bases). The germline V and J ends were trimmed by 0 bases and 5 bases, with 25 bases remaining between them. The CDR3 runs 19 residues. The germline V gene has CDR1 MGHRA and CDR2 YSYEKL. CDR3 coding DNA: TGCGCCAGCAGCCAAGATTGGGGGTCTGCCGGGAGAGCTCAGGAGACCCAGTACTTC. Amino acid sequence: CASSQDWGSAGRAQETQYF.

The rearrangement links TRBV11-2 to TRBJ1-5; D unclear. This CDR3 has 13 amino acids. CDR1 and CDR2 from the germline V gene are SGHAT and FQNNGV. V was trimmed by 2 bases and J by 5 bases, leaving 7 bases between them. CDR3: CASSLFTDQPQHF. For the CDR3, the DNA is TGTGCCAGCAGCTTATTTACCGATCAGCCCCAGCATTTT.

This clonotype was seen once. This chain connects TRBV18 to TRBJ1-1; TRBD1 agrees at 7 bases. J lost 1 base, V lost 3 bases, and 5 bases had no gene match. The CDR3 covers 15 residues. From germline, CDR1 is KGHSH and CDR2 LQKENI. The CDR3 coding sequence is TGTGCCAGCTCACCGAGGGACAGACCGAACACTGAAGCTTTCTTT. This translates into CASSPRDRPNTEAFF.

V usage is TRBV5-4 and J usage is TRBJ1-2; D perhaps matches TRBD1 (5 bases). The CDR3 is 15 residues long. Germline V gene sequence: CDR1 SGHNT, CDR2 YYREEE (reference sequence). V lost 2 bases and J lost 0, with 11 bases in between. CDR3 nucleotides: TGTGCCAGCAGCTTAGGGGCCAGAGCTAACTATGGCTACACCTTC. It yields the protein CASSLGARANYGYTF.

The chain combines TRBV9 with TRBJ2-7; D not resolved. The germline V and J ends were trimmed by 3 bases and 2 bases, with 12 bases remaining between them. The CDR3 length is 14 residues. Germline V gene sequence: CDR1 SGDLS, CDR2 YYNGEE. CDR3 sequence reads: CASSERERAYEQYF. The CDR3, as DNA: TGTGCCAGCAGCGAAAGGGAACGGGCCTACGAGCAGTACTTC.

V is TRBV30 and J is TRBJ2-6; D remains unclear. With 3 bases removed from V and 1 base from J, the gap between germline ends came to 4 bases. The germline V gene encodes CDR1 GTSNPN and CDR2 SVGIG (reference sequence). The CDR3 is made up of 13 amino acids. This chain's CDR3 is CAWRISGANVLTF. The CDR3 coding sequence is TGTGCCTGGAGAATTTCTGGGGCCAACGTCCTGACTTTC. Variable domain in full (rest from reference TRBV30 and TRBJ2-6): SQTIHQWPATLVQPVGSPLSLECTVEGTSNPNLYWYRQAAGRGLQLLFYSVGIGQISSEVPQNLSASRPQDRQFILSSKKLLLSDSGFYLCAWRISGANVLTFGAGSRLTVL.

The CDR3 loop reads CASSEDALGNYGYTF. The CDR3 DNA sequence: TGTGCCAGCTCAGAGGACGCGCTCGGGAACTATGGCTACACCTTC. This chain links TRBV18 with TRBJ1-2; D unresolved. Germline loops: CDR1 KGHSH, CDR2 LQKENI. Trimming took off 5 bases at V and 2 bases at J, with 15 bases between the two ends. This CDR3 region has 15 residues.

The CDR3 region has the DNA TGCAGTGCCACAACTAGCGGGAGCCGGGCAGATACGCAGTATTTT. Translated, it gives CSATTSGSRADTQYF. This chain links TRBV20-1 with TRBJ2-3; 11 bases are shared with TRBD2. There are 15 residues in the CDR3. Germline loops: CDR1 DFQATT, CDR2 SNEGSKA (reference sequence). J was trimmed by 4 bases and V by 6 bases; bases with no gene match: 9.

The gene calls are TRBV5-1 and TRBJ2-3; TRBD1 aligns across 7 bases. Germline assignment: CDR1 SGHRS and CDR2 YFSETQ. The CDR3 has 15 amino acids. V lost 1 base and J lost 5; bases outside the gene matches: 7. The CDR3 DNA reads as TGCGCCAGCAGCTTGCTACGGGACAGTGGAGATACGCAGTATTTT. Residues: CASSLLRDSGDTQYF.

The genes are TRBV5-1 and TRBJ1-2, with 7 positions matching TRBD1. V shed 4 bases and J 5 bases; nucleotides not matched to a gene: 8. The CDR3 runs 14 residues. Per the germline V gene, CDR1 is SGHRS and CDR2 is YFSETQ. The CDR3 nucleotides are TGCGCCAGCAGCCACACGGACAGGCCGTATGGCTACACCTTC. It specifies CASSHTDRPYGYTF.

CDR3: CSARGVPDQLFF. CDR3 DNA sequence: TGCAGTGCTAGAGGGGTACCTGACCAACTGTTTTTT. The V gene is TRBV20-1, the J gene TRBJ1-4, with D unclear. Germline loops: CDR1 DFQATT, CDR2 SNEGSKA (reference sequence). The V gene lost 1 base and the J gene lost 12 bases, with 12 bases spanning the gap. This CDR3 has 12 residues.

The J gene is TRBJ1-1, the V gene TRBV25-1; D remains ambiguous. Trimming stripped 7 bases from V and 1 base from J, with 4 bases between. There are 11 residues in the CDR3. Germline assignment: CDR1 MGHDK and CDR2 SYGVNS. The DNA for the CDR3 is TGTGCCAGCACCCGGAACACTGAAGCTTTCTTT. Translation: CASTRNTEAFF.

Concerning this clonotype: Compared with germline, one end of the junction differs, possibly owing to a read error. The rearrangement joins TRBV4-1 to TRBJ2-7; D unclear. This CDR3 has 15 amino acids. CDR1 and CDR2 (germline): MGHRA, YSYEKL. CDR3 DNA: TGCGCCAGCAGCCCACTCCATCCTACATTTTCGGTGTTTGACTTC. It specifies CASSPLHPTFSVFDF.

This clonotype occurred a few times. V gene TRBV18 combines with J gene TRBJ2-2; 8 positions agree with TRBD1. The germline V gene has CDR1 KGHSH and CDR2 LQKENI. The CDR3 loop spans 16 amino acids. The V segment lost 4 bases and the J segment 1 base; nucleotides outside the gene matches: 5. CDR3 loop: CASSLTGTGNTGELFF. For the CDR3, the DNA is TGTGCCAGCTCACTAACCGGGACAGGGAACACCGGGGAGCTGTTTTTT.

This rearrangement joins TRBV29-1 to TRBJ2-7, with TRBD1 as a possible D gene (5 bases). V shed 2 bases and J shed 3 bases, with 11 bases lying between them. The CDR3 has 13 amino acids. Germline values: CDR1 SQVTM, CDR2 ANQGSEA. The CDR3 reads CSVESQGSYEQYF. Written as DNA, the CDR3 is TGCAGCGTTGAAAGCCAGGGAAGCTACGAGCAGTACTTC.

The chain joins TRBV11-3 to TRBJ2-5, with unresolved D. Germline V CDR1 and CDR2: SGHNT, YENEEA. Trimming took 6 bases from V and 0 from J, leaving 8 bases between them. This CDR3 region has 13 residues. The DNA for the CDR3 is TGTGCCAGCAGAAAACCAAACCAAGAGACCCAGTACTTC. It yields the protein CASRKPNQETQYF.

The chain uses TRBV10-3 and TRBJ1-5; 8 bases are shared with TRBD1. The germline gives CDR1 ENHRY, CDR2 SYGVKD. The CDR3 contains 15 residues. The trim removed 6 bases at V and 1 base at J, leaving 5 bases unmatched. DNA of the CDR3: TGTGCCATCAGCGCAGGGGGCACGAGCAATCAGCCCCAGCATTTT. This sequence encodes CAISAGGTSNQPQHF.

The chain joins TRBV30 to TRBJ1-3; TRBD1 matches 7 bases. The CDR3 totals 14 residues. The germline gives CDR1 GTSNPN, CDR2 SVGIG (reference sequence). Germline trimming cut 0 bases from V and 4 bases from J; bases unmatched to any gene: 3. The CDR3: CAWSVQGRGNTIYF. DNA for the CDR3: TGTGCCTGGAGTGTACAGGGGAGGGGAAACACCATATATTTT.

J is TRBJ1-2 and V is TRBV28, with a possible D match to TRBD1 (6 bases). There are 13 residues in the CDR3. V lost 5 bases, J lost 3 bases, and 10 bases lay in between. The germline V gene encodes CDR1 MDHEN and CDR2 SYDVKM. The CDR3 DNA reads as TGTGCCAGCAGTCCGGACAGTTACTATGGCTACACCTTC. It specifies CASSPDSYYGYTF.

The CDR3 DNA is TGTGCCAGCAGTTTAGAGAGGGCTAATGAAAAACTGTTTTTT. This sequence encodes CASSLERANEKLFF. This chain connects TRBV12-3 or TRBV12-4 to TRBJ1-4; the D is unclear. The V end lost 1 base, the J end lost 3 bases, and 6 bases lay between the germline ends. This CDR3 comprises 14 residues.

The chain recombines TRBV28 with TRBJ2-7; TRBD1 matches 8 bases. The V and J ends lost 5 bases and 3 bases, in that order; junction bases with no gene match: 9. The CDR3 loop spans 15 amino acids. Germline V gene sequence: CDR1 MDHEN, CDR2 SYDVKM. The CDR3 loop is CASSITGGGFYEQYF. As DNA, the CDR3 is TGTGCCAGCAGTATAACAGGGGGTGGGTTCTACGAGCAGTACTTC. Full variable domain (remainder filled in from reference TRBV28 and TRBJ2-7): DVKVTQSSRYLVKRTGEKVFLECVQDMDHENMFWYRQDPGLGLRLIYFSYDVKMKEKGDIPEGYSVSREKKERFSLILESASTNQTSMYLCASSITGGGFYEQYFGPGTRLTVT.

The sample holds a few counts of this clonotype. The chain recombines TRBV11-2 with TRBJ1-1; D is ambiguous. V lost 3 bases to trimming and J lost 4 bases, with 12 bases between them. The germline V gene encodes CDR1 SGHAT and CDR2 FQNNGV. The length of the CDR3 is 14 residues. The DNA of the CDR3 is TGTGCCAGCAGCTTCGACCGACGGAGCACTGAAGCTTTCTTT. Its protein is CASSFDRRSTEAFF.